This entry lists 10 T cell receptor beta chains sequenced from one sample in a study of graft-versus-host responses after intestinal transplantation (dated by TCRdb to 2020 to 2023). For these TCRs, the target antigens are not known. The library was generated by the immunoSEQ multiplex PCR assay. The immuneACCESS repertoire file appears here via TCRdb, limited to in-frame rearrangements. These files lack a portion of the clones; in checked studies, under half of the deficit traces to unresolved V genes, and the cause of the others is not known. The sample table shows about 130,000 clones, and more than 80% are seen once. The ten largest clones represent roughly 0.17% of the sample. In light of the paper, this sample's time point label describes: cells obtained before transplantation from donor or recipient. The starting material was unstimulated CD4+ T cells sorted from spleen or lymph node cells, obtained before intestinal transplant. These receptors originate from a human donor who received an intestinal transplant.

The rearrangement links TRBV19 to TRBJ2-1, with 8 bases identical to TRBD1. Looked up from germline, CDR1 is LNHDA and CDR2 is SQIVND (reference sequence). The CDR3 has 14 residues. V lost 7 bases to trimming and J lost 0 bases; unmatched junction nucleotides: 2. The CDR3 DNA reads TGTGCCAGTACTCAGGGGGCCTCCTACAATGAGCAGTTCTTC. As protein: CASTQGASYNEQFF.

The chain combines TRBV4-1 with TRBJ1-1, with TRBD1 as a possible D gene (6 bases). The germline CDR1 and CDR2 sequences are MGHRA and YSYEKL. The germline V and J ends were trimmed by 6 bases and 11 bases, with 13 bases remaining between them. The length of the CDR3 is 11 residues. The CDR3 sequence: CASRFRGNAFF. In nucleotides, the CDR3 is TGCGCCAGCAGATTCAGGGGAAATGCTTTCTTT.

The V call is TRBV7-2, the J call TRBJ1-2; weak D call: TRBD1 (6 bases). The V end was cut by 1 base, the J end by 8 bases, with 23 bases between. The CDR3 extends over 17 amino acids. Germline V CDR1 and CDR2: SGHTA, FQGNSA. The CDR3 DNA reads TGTGCCAGCAGCTTAGGCAGGGGCCCACATGCGAGCGTGGGCTACACCTTC. Encoded protein: CASSLGRGPHASVGYTF. Supplemented by reference TRBV7-2 and TRBJ1-2, the full variable domain reads GAGVSQSPSNKVTEKGKDVELRCDPISGHTALYWYRQSLGQGLEFLIYFQGNSAPDKSGLPSDRFSAERTGGSVSTLTIQRTQQEDSAVYLCASSLGRGPHASVGYTFGSGTRLTVV.

V usage is TRBV6-1 and J usage is TRBJ2-7; TRBD1 aligns across 9 bases. CDR3 size: 15 residues. J was trimmed by 2 bases and V by 2 bases; bases with no gene match: 4. CDR1 MNHNS and CDR2 SASEGT come from the germline V gene. The CDR3 DNA reads TGTGCCAGCAGTGAAAGACAGGGGGGCCCCTACGAGCAGTACTTC. This codes for CASSERQGGPYEQYF.

The chain links TRBV18 to TRBJ2-1; possible D gene TRBD1, 7 bases. This CDR3 is 14 amino acids long. CDR1 KGHSH and CDR2 LQKENI come from the germline V gene. V lost 4 bases and J 6 bases, leaving 13 bases between the germline ends. The CDR3 bases are TGTGCCAGCTCACAATCGCAGGGGGGCAATGAGCAGTTCTTC. Translated, it gives CASSQSQGGNEQFF.

The rearrangement joins TRBV2 to TRBJ2-2; 7 nucleotides line up with TRBD1. After removal of 6 bases from V and 1 base from J, the junction contained 5 bases not matched to a gene. CDR3 length: 15 amino acids. The germline V gene has CDR1 SNHLY and CDR2 FYNNEI. CDR3 nucleotides: TGTGCCAGCAGGATGCAGGGGGTGAACACCGGGGAGCTGTTTTTT. Residues: CASRMQGVNTGELFF.

This chain uses TRBV11-2 with TRBJ1-1; D remains ambiguous. Trimming took off 1 base at V and 5 bases at J, with 23 bases between the two ends. This CDR3 is 18 amino acids long. The V gene's germline CDR1 is SGHAT and CDR2 FQNNGV. CDR3 loop: CASSLVYVRPGDSTEAFF. CDR3 nucleotide sequence: TGTGCCAGCAGCTTAGTTTATGTCAGGCCCGGGGATTCGACTGAAGCTTTCTTT.

V and J are TRBV29-1 and TRBJ1-1; possible D gene TRBD1, 5 bases. V lost 4 bases and J lost 1, with 10 bases in between. The CDR3 spans 13 residues. Germline V gene lookup returns CDR1 SQVTM and CDR2 ANQGSEA. The CDR3 is CSVGGQGNTEAFF. The CDR3 nucleotides are TGCAGCGTTGGCGGCCAGGGGAACACTGAAGCTTTCTTT.

The genes are TRBV6-6 and TRBJ2-1, with a tentative D call TRBD1 (5 bases). This CDR3 contains 15 residues. The V end was cut by 6 bases, the J end by 7 bases, with 19 bases between. Germline V gene lookup returns CDR1 MNHNY and CDR2 SVGAGI (reference sequence). The CDR3 protein is CASRPGLTGRNEQFF. The CDR3, as DNA: TGTGCCAGCAGACCAGGGTTAACTGGGCGAAATGAGCAGTTCTTC.

In DNA form, the CDR3 reads TGTGCCTGGAGTCCCGCCGGGGACACCATATATTTT. Translation: CAWSPAGDTIYF. The rearrangement links TRBV30 to TRBJ1-3; D not resolved. This CDR3 region has 12 residues. Trimming pared 2 bases from V and 8 bases from J, leaving 10 bases between. The germline V gene encodes CDR1 GTSNPN and CDR2 SVGIG (reference sequence). Supplemented by reference TRBV30 and TRBJ1-3, the full variable domain reads SQTIHQWPATLVQPVGSPLSLECTVEGTSNPNLYWYRQAAGRGLQLLFYSVGIGQISSEVPQNLSASRPQDRQFILSSKKLLLSDSGFYLCAWSPAGDTIYFGEGSWLTVV.